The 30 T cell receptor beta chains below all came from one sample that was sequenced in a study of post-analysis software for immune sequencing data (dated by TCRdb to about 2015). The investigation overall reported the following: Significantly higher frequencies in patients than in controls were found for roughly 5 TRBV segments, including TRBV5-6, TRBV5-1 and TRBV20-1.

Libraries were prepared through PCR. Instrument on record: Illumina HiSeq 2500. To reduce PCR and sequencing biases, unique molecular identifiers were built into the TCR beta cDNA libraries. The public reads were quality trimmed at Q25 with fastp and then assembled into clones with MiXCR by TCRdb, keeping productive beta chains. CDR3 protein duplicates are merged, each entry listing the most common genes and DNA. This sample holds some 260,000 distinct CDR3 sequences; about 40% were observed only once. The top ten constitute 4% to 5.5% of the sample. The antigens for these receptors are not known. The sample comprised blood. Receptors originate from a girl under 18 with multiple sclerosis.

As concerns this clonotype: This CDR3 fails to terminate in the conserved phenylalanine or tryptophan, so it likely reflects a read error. The CDR3 coding sequence is TGTGCCAGCAGTGACGGGACAGCTGGGTCAGATATGCAGTATTAT. It encodes CASSDGTAGSDMQYY. The rearrangement joins TRBV6-4 to TRBJ2-3; 7 bases agree with TRBD1. Germline-derived CDR1 and CDR2 are MRHNA and SNTAGT. The CDR3 extends over 15 amino acids.

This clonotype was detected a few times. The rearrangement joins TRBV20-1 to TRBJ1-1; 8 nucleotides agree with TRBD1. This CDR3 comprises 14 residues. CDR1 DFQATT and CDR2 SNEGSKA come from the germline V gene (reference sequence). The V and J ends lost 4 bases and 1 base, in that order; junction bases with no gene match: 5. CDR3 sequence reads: CSATRGPRNTEAFF. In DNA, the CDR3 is TGCAGTGCTACCAGGGGGCCCAGGAACACTGAAGCTTTCTTT.

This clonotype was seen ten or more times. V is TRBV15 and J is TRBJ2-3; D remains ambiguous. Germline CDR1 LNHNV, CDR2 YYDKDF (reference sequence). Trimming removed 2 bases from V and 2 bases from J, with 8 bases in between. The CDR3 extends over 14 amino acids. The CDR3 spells CATSRPLDTDTQYF. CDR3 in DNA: TGTGCCACCAGCAGACCCCTGGACACAGATACGCAGTATTTT.

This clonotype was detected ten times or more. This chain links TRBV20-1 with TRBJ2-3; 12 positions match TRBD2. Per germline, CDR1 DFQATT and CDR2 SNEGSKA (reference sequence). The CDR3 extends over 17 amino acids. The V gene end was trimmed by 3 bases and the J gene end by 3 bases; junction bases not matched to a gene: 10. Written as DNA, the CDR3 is TGCAGTGCTAGGGTGGGGCTAGCGGGGGGGCGTACAGATACGCAGTATTTT. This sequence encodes CSARVGLAGGRTDTQYF.

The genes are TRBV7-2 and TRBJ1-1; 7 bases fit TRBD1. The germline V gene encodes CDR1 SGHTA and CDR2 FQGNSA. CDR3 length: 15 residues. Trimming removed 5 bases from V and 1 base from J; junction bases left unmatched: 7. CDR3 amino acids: CASSNQTGRNTEAFF. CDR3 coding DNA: TGTGCCAGCAGCAACCAGACAGGGAGGAACACTGAAGCTTTCTTT. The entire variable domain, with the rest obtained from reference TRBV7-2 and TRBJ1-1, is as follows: GAGVSQSPSNKVTEKGKDVELRCDPISGHTALYWYRQSLGQGLEFLIYFQGNSAPDKSGLPSDRFSAERTGGSVSTLTIQRTQQEDSAVYLCASSNQTGRNTEAFFGQGTRLTVV.

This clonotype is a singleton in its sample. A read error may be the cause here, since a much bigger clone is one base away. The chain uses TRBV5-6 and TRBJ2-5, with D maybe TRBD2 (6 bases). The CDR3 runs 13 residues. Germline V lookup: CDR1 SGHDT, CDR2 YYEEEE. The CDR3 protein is CASSLRGMETRYF. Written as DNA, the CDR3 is TGTGCCAGCAGCTTGCGCGGGATGGAGACCCGGTACTTC. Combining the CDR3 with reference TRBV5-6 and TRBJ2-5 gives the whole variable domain DAGVTQSPTHLIKTRGQQVTLRCSPKSGHDTVSWYQQALGQGPQFIFQYYEEEERQRGNFPDRFSGHQFPNYSSELNVNALLLGDSALYLCASSLRGMETRYFGPGTRLLVL.

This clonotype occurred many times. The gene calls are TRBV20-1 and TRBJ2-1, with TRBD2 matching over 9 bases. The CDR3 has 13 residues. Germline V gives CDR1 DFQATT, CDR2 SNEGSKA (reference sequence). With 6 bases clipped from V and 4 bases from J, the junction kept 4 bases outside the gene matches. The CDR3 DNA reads TGCAGTGCGAGCGGGGGGCTTTACAATGAGCAGTTCTTC. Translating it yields CSASGGLYNEQFF.

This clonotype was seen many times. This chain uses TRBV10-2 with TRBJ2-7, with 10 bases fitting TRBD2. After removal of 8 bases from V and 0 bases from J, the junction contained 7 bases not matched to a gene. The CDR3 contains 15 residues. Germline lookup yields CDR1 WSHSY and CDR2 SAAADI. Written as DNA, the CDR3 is TGCGCCAGCCAAAAAACTAGCGGGATCTCCTACGAGCAGTACTTC. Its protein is CASQKTSGISYEQYF.

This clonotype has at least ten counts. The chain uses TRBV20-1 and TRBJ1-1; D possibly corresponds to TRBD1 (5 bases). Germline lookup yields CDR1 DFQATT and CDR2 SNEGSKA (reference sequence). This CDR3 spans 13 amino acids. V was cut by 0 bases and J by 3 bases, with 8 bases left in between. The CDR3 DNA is TGCAGTGCTAGAGATGGGGGGGACACTGAAGCTTTCTTT. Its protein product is CSARDGGDTEAFF.

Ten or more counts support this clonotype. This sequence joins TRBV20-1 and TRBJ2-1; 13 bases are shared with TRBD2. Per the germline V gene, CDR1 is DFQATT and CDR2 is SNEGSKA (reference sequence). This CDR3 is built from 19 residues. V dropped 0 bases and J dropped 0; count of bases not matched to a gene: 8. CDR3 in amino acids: CSARDLLAGGPTSYNEQFF. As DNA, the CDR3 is TGCAGTGCTAGAGATTTACTAGCGGGAGGGCCAACCTCCTACAATGAGCAGTTCTTC.

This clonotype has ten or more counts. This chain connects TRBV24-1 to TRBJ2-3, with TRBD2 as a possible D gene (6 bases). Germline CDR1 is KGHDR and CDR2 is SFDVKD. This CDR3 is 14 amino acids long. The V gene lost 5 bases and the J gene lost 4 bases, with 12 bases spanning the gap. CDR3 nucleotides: TGTGCCACCAGTGGGCCGGGAGCCTCAGATACGCAGTATTTT. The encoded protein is CATSGPGASDTQYF.

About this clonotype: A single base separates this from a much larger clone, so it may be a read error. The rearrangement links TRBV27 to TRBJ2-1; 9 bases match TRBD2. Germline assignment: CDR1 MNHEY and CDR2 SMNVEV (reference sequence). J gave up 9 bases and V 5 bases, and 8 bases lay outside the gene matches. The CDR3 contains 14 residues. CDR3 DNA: TGTGCCAGCAGTGGGGGACTAGCTTACGGTGAGCAGTTCTTC. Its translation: CASSGGLAYGEQFF.

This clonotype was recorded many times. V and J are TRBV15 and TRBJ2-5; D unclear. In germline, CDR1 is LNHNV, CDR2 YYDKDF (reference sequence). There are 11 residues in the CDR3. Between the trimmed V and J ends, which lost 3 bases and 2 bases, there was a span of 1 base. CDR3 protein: CATSRQETQYF. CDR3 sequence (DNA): TGTGCCACCAGCAGGCAAGAGACCCAGTACTTC.

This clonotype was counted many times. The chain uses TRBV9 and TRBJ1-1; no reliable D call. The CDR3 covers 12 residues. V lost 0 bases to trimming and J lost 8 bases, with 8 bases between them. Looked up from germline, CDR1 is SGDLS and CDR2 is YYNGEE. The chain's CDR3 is CASSVEGPEAFF. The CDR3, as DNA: TGTGCCAGCAGCGTAGAAGGTCCCGAAGCTTTCTTT.

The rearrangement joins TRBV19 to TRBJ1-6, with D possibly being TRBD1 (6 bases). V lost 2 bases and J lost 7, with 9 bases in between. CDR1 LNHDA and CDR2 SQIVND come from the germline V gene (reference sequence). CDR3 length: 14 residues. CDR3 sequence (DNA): TGTGCCAGTAGTATACTGGACAGCAATTCACCCCTCCACTTT. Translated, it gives CASSILDSNSPLHF.

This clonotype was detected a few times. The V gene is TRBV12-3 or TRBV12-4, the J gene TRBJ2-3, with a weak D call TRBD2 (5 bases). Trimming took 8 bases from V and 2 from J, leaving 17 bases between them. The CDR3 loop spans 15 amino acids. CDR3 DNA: TGTGCCAGCGGCTTGGGTAGCGTGCACACAGATACGCAGTATTTT. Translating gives CASGLGSVHTDTQYF.

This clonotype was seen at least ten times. The CDR3: CANGTSGRGADEQYF. The DNA for the CDR3 is TGTGCCAACGGGACTAGCGGGAGAGGAGCTGACGAGCAGTACTTC. This chain uses TRBV6-2 or TRBV6-3 with TRBJ2-7; TRBD2 aligns across 14 bases. Germline loops: CDR1 MNHEY, CDR2 SVGEGT. The CDR3 is 15 amino acids. The J segment lost 5 bases and the V segment lost 10 bases, leaving 10 bases of the junction unmatched.

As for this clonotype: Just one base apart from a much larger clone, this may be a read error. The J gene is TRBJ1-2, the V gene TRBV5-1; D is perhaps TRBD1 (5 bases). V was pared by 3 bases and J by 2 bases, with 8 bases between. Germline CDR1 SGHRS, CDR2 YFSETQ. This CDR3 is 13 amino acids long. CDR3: CASSSGDNYGYTF. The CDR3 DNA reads TGCGCCAGCAGCTCGGGGGACAACTATGGCTACACCTTC. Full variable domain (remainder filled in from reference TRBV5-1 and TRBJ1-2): KAGVTQTPRYLIKTRGQQVTLSCSPISGHRSVSWYQQTPGQGLQFLFEYFSETQRNKGNFPGRFSGRQFSNSRSEMNVSTLELGDSALYLCASSSGDNYGYTFGSGTRLTVV.

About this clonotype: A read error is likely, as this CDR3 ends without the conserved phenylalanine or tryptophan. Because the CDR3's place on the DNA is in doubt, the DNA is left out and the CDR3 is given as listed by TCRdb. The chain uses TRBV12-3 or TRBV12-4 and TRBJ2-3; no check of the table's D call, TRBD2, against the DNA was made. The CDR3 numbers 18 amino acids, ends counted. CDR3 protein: CASSLSGLAVHSTDTEYS.

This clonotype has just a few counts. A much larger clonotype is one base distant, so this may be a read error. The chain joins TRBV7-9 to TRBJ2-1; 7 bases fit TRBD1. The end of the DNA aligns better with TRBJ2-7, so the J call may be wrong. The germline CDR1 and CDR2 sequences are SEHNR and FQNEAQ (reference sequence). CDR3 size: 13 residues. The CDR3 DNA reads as TGTGCCAGCAGCCCGGGACAGTACAATGAGCAGTACTTC. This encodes CASSPGQYNEQYF.

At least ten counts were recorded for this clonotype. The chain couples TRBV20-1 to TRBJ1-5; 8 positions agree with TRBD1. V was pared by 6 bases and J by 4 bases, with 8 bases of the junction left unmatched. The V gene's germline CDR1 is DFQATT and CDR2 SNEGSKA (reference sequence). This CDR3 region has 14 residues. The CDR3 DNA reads TGCAGTGCCACACAGGGGGTTAGTAATCAGCCCCAGCATTTT. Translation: CSATQGVSNQPQHF.

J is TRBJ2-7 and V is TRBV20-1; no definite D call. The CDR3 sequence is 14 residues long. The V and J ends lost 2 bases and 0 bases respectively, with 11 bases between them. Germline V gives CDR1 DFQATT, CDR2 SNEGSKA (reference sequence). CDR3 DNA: TGCAGTGCTAGAAGTGACCTAAGCTCCTACGAGCAGTACTTC. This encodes CSARSDLSSYEQYF.

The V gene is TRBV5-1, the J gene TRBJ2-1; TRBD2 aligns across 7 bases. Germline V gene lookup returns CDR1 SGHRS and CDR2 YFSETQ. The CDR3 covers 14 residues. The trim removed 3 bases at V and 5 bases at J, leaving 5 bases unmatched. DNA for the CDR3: TGCGCCAGCAGCTCGGGAGGACGGGACAATGAGCAGTTCTTC. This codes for CASSSGGRDNEQFF.

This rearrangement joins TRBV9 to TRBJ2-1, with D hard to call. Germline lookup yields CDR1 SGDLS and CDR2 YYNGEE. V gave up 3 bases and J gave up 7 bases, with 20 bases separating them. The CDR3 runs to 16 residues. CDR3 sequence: CASSDRLDPGRNEQFF. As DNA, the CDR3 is TGTGCCAGCAGCGACCGCCTGGATCCAGGTAGGAATGAGCAGTTCTTC.

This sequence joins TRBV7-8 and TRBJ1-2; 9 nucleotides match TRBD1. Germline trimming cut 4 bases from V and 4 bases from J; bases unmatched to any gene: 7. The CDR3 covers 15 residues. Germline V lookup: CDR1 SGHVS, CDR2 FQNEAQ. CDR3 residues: CASSWGTGSTYGYTF. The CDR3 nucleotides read TGTGCCAGCAGCTGGGGGACAGGGTCTACCTATGGCTACACCTTC. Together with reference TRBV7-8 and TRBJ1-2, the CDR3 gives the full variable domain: GAGVSQSPRYKVAKRGQDVALRCDPISGHVSLFWYQQALGQGPEFLTYFQNEAQLDKSGLPSDRFFAERPEGSVSTLKIQRTQQEDSAVYLCASSWGTGSTYGYTFGSGTRLTVV.

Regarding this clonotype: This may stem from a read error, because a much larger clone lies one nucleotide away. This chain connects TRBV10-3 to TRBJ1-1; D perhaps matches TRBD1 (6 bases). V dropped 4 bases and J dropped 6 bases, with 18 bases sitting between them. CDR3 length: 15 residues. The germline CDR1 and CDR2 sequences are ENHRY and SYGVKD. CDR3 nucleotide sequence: TGTGCCATCAGTGCCCCTGGGACAATCAACGCTGAAGCTTTCTTT. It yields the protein CAISAPGTINAEAFF.

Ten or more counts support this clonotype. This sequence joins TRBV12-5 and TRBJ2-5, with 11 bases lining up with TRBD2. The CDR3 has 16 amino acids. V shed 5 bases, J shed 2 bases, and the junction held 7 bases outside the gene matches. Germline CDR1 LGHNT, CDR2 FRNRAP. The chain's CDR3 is CASGPGTSGPQETQYF. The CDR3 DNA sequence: TGTGCTAGTGGTCCCGGGACTAGCGGACCGCAAGAGACCCAGTACTTC.

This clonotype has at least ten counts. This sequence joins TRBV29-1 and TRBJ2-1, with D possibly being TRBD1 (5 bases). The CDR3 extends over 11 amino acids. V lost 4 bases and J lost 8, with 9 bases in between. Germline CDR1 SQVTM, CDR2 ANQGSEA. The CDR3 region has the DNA TGCAGCGTTGTCAGGGTCGATGAGCAGTTCTTC. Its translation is CSVVRVDEQFF.

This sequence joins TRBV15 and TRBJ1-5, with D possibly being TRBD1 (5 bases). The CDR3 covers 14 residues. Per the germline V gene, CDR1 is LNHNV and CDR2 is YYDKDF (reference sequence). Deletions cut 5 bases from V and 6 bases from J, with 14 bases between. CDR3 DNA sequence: TGTGCCACCAGCTCAGGGTCGCGAAGTCAGCCCCAGCATTTT. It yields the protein CATSSGSRSQPQHF.

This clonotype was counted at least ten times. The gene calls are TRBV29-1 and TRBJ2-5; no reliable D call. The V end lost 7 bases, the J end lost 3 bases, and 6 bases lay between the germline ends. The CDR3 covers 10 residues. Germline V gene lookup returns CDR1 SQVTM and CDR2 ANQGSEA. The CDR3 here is CSGIEETQYF. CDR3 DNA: TGCAGCGGGATTGAAGAGACCCAGTACTTC.